This TCR beta chain was captured by sequencing in a study of blood T cell repertoires in COVID-19. This clone appeared a few times. A read error may account for a junction end that differs from germline. Profiling relied on immunoSEQ multiplex PCR, and the TCRdb table lists in-frame clones only, not all of them. The data contain fewer than 250,000 clones, around 90% of them singletons. CDR1 LGHDT and CDR2 YNNKEL come from the germline V gene (reference sequence). The CDR3 is made up of 15 amino acids. V usage is TRBV3-1 (or the pseudogene TRBV3-2) and J usage is TRBJ1-6, with D maybe TRBD1 (6 bases). The sequence came from a man aged 25-45 years who had been exposed to COVID-19. Specimen: PBMCs or T cells enriched from blood (not recorded which). This CDR3 reads CASSEEGFRGSPLHF. The CDR3 nucleotides are TGTGCCAGCAGCGAAGAGGGATTCAGGGGTTCACCCCTCCACTTT.